The 22 T cell receptor beta chains in this list originate from one sample, sequenced in a study of T cell repertoires in cytomegalovirus infection. MiXCR, run by TCRdb on the reads, gives a single entry per CDR3 protein. The sample includes some 600,000 distinct CDR3 sequences, 24% of them seen just once. Sequenced input: CD8+ T cells from PBMCs. All receptors come from a human donor in good health (CMV status not recorded). Some clones in this sample may be carry-over from other donors' samples.

Turning to this clonotype: A read error may be the cause here, since a much bigger clone is one base away. CDR3 sequence (DNA): TGTGCCAACAGTTTTTCTCGGGGAGCGGCCAATCAGCCCCAGCATTTT. It translates to CANSFSRGAANQPQHF. This chain links TRBV28 with TRBJ1-5, with D unresolved. The CDR3 has 16 residues. Germline assignment: CDR1 MDHEN and CDR2 SYDVKM.

This clonotype has just a few counts. This chain connects TRBV2 to TRBJ2-3; 7 positions match TRBD2. The V gene's germline CDR1 is SNHLY and CDR2 FYNNEI. Unmatched junction bases numbered 2, after V lost 3 bases and J lost 2 bases. The CDR3 length is 14 residues. CDR3 protein: CASSDGTTTDTQYF. The CDR3 region has the DNA TGTGCCAGCAGTGACGGGACTACCACAGATACGCAGTATTTT.

This clonotype showed up many times. V and J are TRBV7-6 and TRBJ2-1, with D unresolved. The CDR3 sequence is 15 residues long. V lost 5 bases and J 0 bases, leaving 11 bases between the germline ends. The V gene's germline CDR1 is SGHVS and CDR2 FNYEAQ. The CDR3 here is CASSPPVGSYNEQFF. CDR3 sequence (DNA): TGTGCCAGCAGCCCCCCCGTGGGCTCCTACAATGAGCAGTTCTTC.

At least ten counts were recorded for this clonotype. The CDR3 nucleotides read TGTGCCAGCAGCTTAGAACTCCCGGCCTCCTACGAGCAGTACTTC. Translated, it gives CASSLELPASYEQYF. The chain carries TRBV7-2 and TRBJ2-7; D is uncertain. Germline V CDR1 and CDR2: SGHTA, FQGNSA. V was pared by 1 base and J by 0 bases, with 10 bases between. This CDR3 has 15 amino acids.

This chain connects TRBV6-6 to TRBJ2-1; D is uncertain. CDR3 length equals 13 residues. CDR1 is MNHNY and CDR2 is SVGAGI in the germline V gene (reference sequence). With 2 bases removed from V and 4 bases from J, the gap between germline ends came to 6 bases. The chain's CDR3 is CASSYRLYNEQFF. DNA of the CDR3: TGTGCCAGCAGTTACCGGCTGTACAATGAGCAGTTCTTC.

This clonotype has only a few counts. The CDR3 region is CASSVGESYTEAFF. DNA for the CDR3: TGTGCCAGCAGCGTAGGGGAAAGTTACACTGAAGCTTTCTTT. The chain recombines TRBV6-2 or TRBV6-3 with TRBJ1-1, with D possibly being TRBD1 (5 bases). The V gene lost 6 bases and the J gene lost 3 bases, with 14 bases spanning the gap. Germline V gives CDR1 MNHEY, CDR2 SVGEGT. The CDR3 is 14 amino acids.

The chain is built from TRBV7-9 and TRBJ1-1; D not resolved. The ends were cut back, 5 bases at V and 6 bases at J, with 16 bases in the middle. Germline CDR1 and CDR2: SEHNR and FQNEAQ (reference sequence). The CDR3 extends over 14 amino acids. The CDR3: CASSLTPQAAEAFF. In DNA, the CDR3 is TGTGCCAGCAGCCTCACGCCTCAGGCGGCTGAAGCTTTCTTT.

With regard to this clonotype: A read error may be the cause here, since a much bigger clone is one base away. This chain connects TRBV7-2 to TRBJ2-1; TRBD2 matches 8 bases. Trimming took 5 bases from V and 11 from J; bases not matched to a gene: 14. Per germline, CDR1 SGHTA and CDR2 FQGNSA. This CDR3 region has 15 residues. CDR3 sequence (DNA): TGTGCCAGCAGCGGGCCGGGGGGGTTAGGGAATAAGCAGTTCTTC. Its translation: CASSGPGGLGNKQFF.

This clonotype was seen ten or more times. The rearrangement joins TRBV12-3 or TRBV12-4 to TRBJ2-4; D is perhaps TRBD1 (6 bases). The CDR3 consists of 15 residues. The V end lost 5 bases, the J end lost 0 bases, and 11 bases lay between the germline ends. As DNA, the CDR3 is TGTGCCAGCAGTCCGGCACAGGGAGCCAAAAACATTCAGTACTTC. Translation gives CASSPAQGAKNIQYF.

This clonotype was seen a few times. The genes are TRBV29-1 and TRBJ1-2; a possible D gene is TRBD1 (5 bases). Trimming stripped 2 bases from V and 4 bases from J, with 8 bases between. The length of the CDR3 is 12 residues. CDR1 is SQVTM, CDR2 ANQGSEA, per germline. CDR3 nucleotide sequence: TGCAGCGTTGAACAGGGCGGCTATGGCTACACCTTC. The encoded protein is CSVEQGGYGYTF.

This clonotype was counted ten times or more. The V and J genes are TRBV12-3 or TRBV12-4 and TRBJ2-2, with D possibly TRBD1 on 5 matching bases. The CDR3 loop spans 16 amino acids. V was trimmed by 4 bases and J by 0 bases, leaving 12 bases between them. The CDR3 loop is CASSSQGRANTGELFF. In nucleotides, the CDR3 is TGTGCCAGCAGTTCCCAGGGCAGGGCGAACACCGGGGAGCTGTTTTTT.

This chain uses TRBV29-1 with TRBJ1-2, with 8 bases matching TRBD1. The CDR3 is 14 amino acids. Losses at the gene ends were 3 bases for V and 3 bases for J; bases not matched to a gene: 6. Germline CDR1 and CDR2: SQVTM and ANQGSEA. As DNA, the CDR3 is TGCAGCGTTGATACTCAGGGGGCTCACTATGGCTACACCTTC. Translated: CSVDTQGAHYGYTF. Supplemented by reference TRBV29-1 and TRBJ1-2, the full variable domain reads SAVISQKPSRDICQRGTSLTIQCQVDSQVTMMFWYRQQPGQSLTLIATANQGSEATYESGFVIDKFPISRPNLTFSTLTVSNMSPEDSSIYLCSVDTQGAHYGYTFGSGTRLTVV.

Many counts were recorded for this clonotype. DNA for the CDR3: TGTGCCAGCAGCTTCAGCGGAACAGATACGCAGTATTTT. Translating gives CASSFSGTDTQYF. J is TRBJ2-3 and V is TRBV27; possibly TRBD2 for D (5 bases). With 6 bases removed from V and 3 bases from J, the gap between germline ends came to 10 bases. The CDR3 has 13 amino acids. CDR1 and CDR2 (germline): MNHEY, SMNVEV (reference sequence).

Comment on this clonotype: A clone one base away is much larger, so this may be a read error. CDR3 protein: CASSGLGGRTDTRYF. In DNA, the CDR3 is TGTGCCAGCAGTGGCCTGGGAGGACGCACAGATACGCGGTATTTT. V usage is TRBV12-3 or TRBV12-4 and J usage is TRBJ2-3, with TRBD2 as a possible D gene (6 bases). The CDR3 runs to 15 residues.

This clonotype showed up just a few times. The chain has TRBV6-2 or TRBV6-3 and TRBJ2-1; 8 bases agree with TRBD2. Looked up from germline, CDR1 is MNHEY and CDR2 is SVGEGT. The CDR3 is 13 residues long. Trimming at V came to 6 bases and at J to 9 bases, leaving 7 bases not matched to a gene. The CDR3 nucleotides are TGTGCCAGCAGCGGGACTAGTCATAGTGAGCAGTTCTTC. Translating it yields CASSGTSHSEQFF.

This clonotype was observed many times. This chain links TRBV7-2 with TRBJ2-5; 8 nucleotides line up with TRBD1. The V gene end was trimmed by 1 base and the J gene end by 1 base; junction bases not matched to a gene: 5. The germline gives CDR1 SGHTA, CDR2 FQGNSA. The CDR3 is 16 amino acids. Here the CDR3 reads CASSLEDRVLQETQYF. The DNA of the CDR3 is TGTGCCAGCAGCTTAGAGGACAGGGTCCTCCAAGAGACCCAGTACTTC.

V and J are TRBV19 and TRBJ1-1; D not resolved. The CDR3 length is 13 residues. Trimming took off 3 bases at V and 6 bases at J, with 11 bases between the two ends. CDR1 and CDR2 from the germline V gene are LNHDA and SQIVND (reference sequence). CDR3 nucleotide sequence: TGTGCCAGTAGTATCGGCGCCCCTCCTGAAGCTTTCTTT. It yields the protein CASSIGAPPEAFF.

As to this clonotype: The conserved phenylalanine or tryptophan is not found at the CDR3 terminus, so this likely reflects a read error. V is TRBV7-6 and J is TRBJ2-5; no definite D call. V was trimmed by 3 bases and J by 5 bases, leaving 1 base between them. CDR1 SGHVS and CDR2 FNYEAQ come from the germline V gene. This CDR3 contains 10 residues. The CDR3 sequence is CASSLETQYS. CDR3 DNA sequence: TGTGCCAGCAGCTTGGAGACCCAGTACTCC.

The sample holds a few counts of this clonotype. The J gene is TRBJ2-7, the V gene TRBV11-3; 7 bases are a match to TRBD2. The CDR3 totals 14 residues. After removal of 5 bases from V and 5 bases from J, the junction contained 9 bases not matched to a gene. CDR1 and CDR2 from the germline V gene are SGHNT and YENEEA. The CDR3 DNA reads TGTGCCAGCAGCCTCGGGAGGACCCAGGACGAGCAGTACTTC. This encodes CASSLGRTQDEQYF.

This clonotype was seen a handful of times. The CDR3: CASSLQGFEQFF. Written as DNA, the CDR3 is TGTGCCAGCAGTTTACAGGGGTTTGAGCAGTTCTTC. This chain links TRBV28 with TRBJ2-1, with a tentative D call TRBD1 (6 bases). V lost 2 bases and J 9 bases, leaving 8 bases between the germline ends. CDR3 size: 12 residues. Germline V gives CDR1 MDHEN, CDR2 SYDVKM. The variable domain in full, completed from reference TRBV28 and TRBJ2-1, reads DVKVTQSSRYLVKRTGEKVFLECVQDMDHENMFWYRQDPGLGLRLIYFSYDVKMKEKGDIPEGYSVSREKKERFSLILESASTNQTSMYLCASSLQGFEQFFGPGTRLTVL.

V and J are TRBV10-3 and TRBJ1-2, with D tentatively TRBD1 (6 bases). Trimming stripped 6 bases from V and 0 bases from J, with 8 bases between. The V gene's germline CDR1 is ENHRY and CDR2 SYGVKD. The CDR3 is 13 amino acids. CDR3 region: CAIRDRPNYGYTF. In DNA form, the CDR3 reads TGTGCCATCAGGGACAGACCTAACTATGGCTACACCTTC.

This clonotype has more than one count but fewer than ten. This sequence joins TRBV12-3 or TRBV12-4 and TRBJ1-2; D is ambiguous. V lost 0 bases to trimming and J lost 8 bases, with 10 bases between them. This CDR3 contains 13 residues. DNA for the CDR3: TGTGCCAGCAGTTTAGCAGCTGCGGGAGGCTACACCTTC. Its translation is CASSLAAAGGYTF.